The clone carrying this T cell receptor (beta chain) was recorded at least ten times. The data belong to a study of regulatory T cells in long-lasting Graves disease. Library construction for TCR beta used iRepertoire HTBI primers and Arm-PCR of CDR3 regions. TCRdb called the multiplex PCR reads again in MiXCR, with one record for every CDR3 protein. This sample has 620,000 or so distinct CDR3 sequences; roughly 15% occur once, and the top ten carry around 18%. Sample time point: newly diagnosed GD, antithyroid drugs for less than 3 months. RNA from PBMCs was the source of the TCR library. Separately, the same data were catalogued under a study of T cells in Graves' hyperthyroidism and ophthalmopathy. From that paper: Thyroid ultrasound, orbital computed tomography, clinical symptoms, and serum thyroxine and TRAb underpinned diagnoses. Blood also contained most expanded thyroid clonotypes above 0.001. Patients with ophthalmopathy were separated from those with stable hyperthyroidism by a 13 V-J model.

This clonotype originated in a woman aged 25 to 39 with Graves disease. The sample here was peripheral blood mononuclear cells (PBMCs), taken at new diagnosis, from a patient treated with antithyroid drugs.

The CDR3, as DNA: TGTGCCAGCAGCGAAACGGGACAGGGTGTTGACATTCAGTACTTC. Its translation: CASSETGQGVDIQYF. This rearrangement joins TRBV2 to TRBJ2-4, with TRBD1 identical over 9 bases. This CDR3 has 15 residues. V shed 6 bases, J shed 8 bases, and the junction held 11 bases outside the gene matches. Germline CDR1 reads SNHLY; CDR2 reads FYNNEI. Drawing the rest from reference TRBV2 and TRBJ2-4, the complete variable domain is EPEVTQTPSHQVTQMGQEVILRCVPISNHLYFYWYRQILGQKVEFLVSFYNNEISEKSEIFDDQFSVERPDGSNFTLKIRSTKLEDSAMYFCASSETGQGVDIQYFGAGTRLSVL.